This T cell receptor (beta chain) is from a study of CD8 T cells in Susac syndrome (dated by TCRdb to between 2018 and 2021). Regarding the study in general: Among the Susac syndrome patients who were sequenced, clinically active disease was present in six and clinical remission was observed in 8 or 9. CD8+ T cell repertoire clonality was compared between 12 healthy donors, around 14 Susac syndrome patients and roughly 15 multiple sclerosis patients. Whether CD8+ T cell activation and differentiation in Susac syndrome was antigen driven was tested using repertoire sequencing. At blood withdrawal, Susac syndrome patients were therapy-naive, treated with corticosteroids (with IVIg additionally given to some), or treated with IVIg alone. Study-wide findings and limitations: The TCR sequencing and HLA analysis was acknowledged to have included a relatively small number of individuals. Clonal expansion was observed in Susac syndrome CD8+ repertoires, with the highest expansion in CD8+ TEMRA cells and greater expansion in clinically active than in remitting patients. Roughly 17 and five Susac-specific public clones were found in the total CD8+ and CD8+ TEMRA repertoires, respectively.

Memory subsets for TEMRA sorting were defined by CD27 and CD45RA staining, since CD62L sheds upon thawing. Peripheral blood CD8+ and CD4+ T cells from healthy donors, Susac syndrome patients and multiple sclerosis patients were profiled by high-throughput TCR beta sequencing. Both total CD8+ T cells and sorted CD8+ TEMRA cells were sequenced from a handful of Susac syndrome patients. The Susac syndrome patients fulfilled recently defined diagnostic criteria for either definite or probable disease. Bulk CD8+ and CD4+ T cells were purified by magnetic negative isolation, while CD8+ TEMRA cells were enriched using FACS. Blood was collected in EDTA tubes and processed within 24 hours, with PBMCs isolated through density gradient centrifugation. PBMCs intended for TCR sequencing were cryopreserved in liquid nitrogen and were subsequently thawed in a 37 degrees C water bath. Fluorescence-activated cell sorting on a BD FACSAria III was used to enrich CD8+ TEMRA cells from thawed PBMCs. The sorted or isolated CD4+, CD8+ and CD8+ TEMRA cells had a purity of 90% or higher.

In regard to this clonotype: Its antigen remains undetermined. The sample holds no much larger clone one base away, and base qualities are not on file.

Looking up the germline V gene yields CDR1 SGHAT and CDR2 FQNNGV. Including cysteine and phenylalanine, the CDR3 has 15 amino acids. Only CDR3 DNA remains: 45 bases, in frame from the first base. V is reduced by 5 bases and J by 4 bases, leaving a spacing of 17 bases between them. RNA was extracted using the RNeasy kit, and roughly 0.45 to 1 microgram was reverse transcribed with random hexamers. TCR beta CDR3 regions were amplified with the immunoSEQ multiplex PCR assay covering 54 Vbeta and 13 Jbeta segments. To correct PCR amplification bias, a synthetic template baseline was used for both primer optimization and computational correction. On the study's bioinformatics: Reads were assigned to V, D and J genes according to IMGT and analyzed in immunoSEQ Analyzer, with only productive sequences retained. Clonality was calculated as one minus the Shannon entropy normalized by log2 of the number of productive unique sequences. For each patient and control, public and private clones were evaluated among the 100 most prevalent clones. Clones were defined as Susac-specific when absent from the healthy and MS cohorts, from roughly 1,000 published viral clones and from other ImmuneACCESS disease sequences. TCRdb reworked the public reads: Q25 trimming with fastp, MiXCR clone assembly, productive beta chains retained. Rows are combined by CDR3 protein, so each entry shows the most common genes and DNA. The V and J calls and clone size come from TCRdb's table, not from the authors' own analysis. The table for this sample lists about 1,700 distinct CDR3 sequences; around 65% of them were counted only once. The ten largest clones take up 16% of the sample.

Material for sequencing was CD8+ TEMRA cells from PBMCs. Explained via the paper, the cell subset or site label denotes: FACS-sorted terminally differentiated effector memory CD8+ T cells re-expressing CD45RA (CD8+ TEMRA). The rearrangement joined TRBV11-2 to TRBJ1-2; the D gene is not confidently resolved. This receptor was obtained from a human donor with Susac syndrome. The CDR3 corresponds to CASSLGEPSSYGYTF. The nucleotide sequence is TGTGCCAGCAGCCTTGGGGAGCCGTCTAGCTATGGCTACACCTTC.